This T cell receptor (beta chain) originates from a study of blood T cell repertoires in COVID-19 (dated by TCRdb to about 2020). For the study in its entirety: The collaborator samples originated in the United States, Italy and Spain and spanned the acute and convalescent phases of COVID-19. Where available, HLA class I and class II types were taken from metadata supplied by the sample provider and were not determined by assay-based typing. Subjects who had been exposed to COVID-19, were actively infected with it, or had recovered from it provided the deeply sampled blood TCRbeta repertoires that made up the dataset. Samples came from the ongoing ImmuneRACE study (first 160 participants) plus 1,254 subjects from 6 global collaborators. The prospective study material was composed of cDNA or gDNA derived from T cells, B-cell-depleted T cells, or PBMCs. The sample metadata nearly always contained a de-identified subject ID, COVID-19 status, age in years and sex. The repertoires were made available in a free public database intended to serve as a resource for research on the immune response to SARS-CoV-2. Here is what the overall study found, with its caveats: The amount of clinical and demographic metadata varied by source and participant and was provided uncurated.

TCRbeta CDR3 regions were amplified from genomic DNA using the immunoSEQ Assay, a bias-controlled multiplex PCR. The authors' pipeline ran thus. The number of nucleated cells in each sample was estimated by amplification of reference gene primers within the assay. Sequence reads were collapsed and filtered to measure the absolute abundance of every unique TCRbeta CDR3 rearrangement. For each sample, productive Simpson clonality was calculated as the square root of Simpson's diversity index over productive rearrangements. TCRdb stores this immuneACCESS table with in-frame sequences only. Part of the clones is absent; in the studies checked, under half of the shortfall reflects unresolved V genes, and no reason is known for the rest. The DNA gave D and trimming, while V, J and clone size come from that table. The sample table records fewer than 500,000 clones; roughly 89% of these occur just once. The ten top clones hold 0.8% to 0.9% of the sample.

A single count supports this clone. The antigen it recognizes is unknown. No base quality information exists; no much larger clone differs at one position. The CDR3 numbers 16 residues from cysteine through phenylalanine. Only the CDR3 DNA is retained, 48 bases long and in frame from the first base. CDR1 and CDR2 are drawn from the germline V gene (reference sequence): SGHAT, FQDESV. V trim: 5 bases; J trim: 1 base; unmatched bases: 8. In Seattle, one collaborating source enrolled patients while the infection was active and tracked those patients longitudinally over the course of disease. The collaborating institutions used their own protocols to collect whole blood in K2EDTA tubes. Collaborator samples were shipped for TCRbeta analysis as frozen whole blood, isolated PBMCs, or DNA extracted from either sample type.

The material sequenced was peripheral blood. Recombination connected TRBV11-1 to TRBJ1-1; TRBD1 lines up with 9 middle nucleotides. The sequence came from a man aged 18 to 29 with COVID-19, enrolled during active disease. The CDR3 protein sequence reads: CASSTQQGATNTEAFF. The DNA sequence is TGTGCCAGCAGCACGCAACAGGGGGCGACGAACACTGAAGCTTTCTTT.